The 26 T cell receptor beta chains below were found in one sample sequenced in a study of T cells expressing NK-cell markers. Using the 5' RACE reads, TCRdb records one entry per CDR3 protein without DNA. Recorded for this sample: roughly 180,000 distinct CDR3 sequences. Sample: blood T cells: a sorted CD56 or NKG2C T cell subset, CD4+ or CD8+ T cells, or bulk PBMC T cells (not recorded which). Receptors were obtained from a man aged 18 to 69 in good health.

V and J are TRBV18 and TRBJ1-4; with no DNA, the TCRdb D assignment of TRBD1 cannot be verified. From germline, CDR1 is KGHSH and CDR2 LQKENI. The CDR3 is made up of 16 amino acids. Here the CDR3 reads CASSPERGRLKEKLFF. The whole variable domain, filled in from reference TRBV18 and TRBJ1-4, reads NAGVMQNPRHLVRRRGQEARLRCSPMKGHSHVYWYRQLPEEGLKFMVYLQKENIIDESGMPKERFSAEFPKEGPSILRIQQVVRGDSAAYFCASSPERGRLKEKLFFGSGTQLSVL.

The CDR3 sequence: CASSPRDLPIGEQFF. The chain is built from TRBV18 and TRBJ2-1; there is no DNA to check the TCRdb D call of TRBD2. Per the germline V gene, CDR1 is KGHSH and CDR2 is LQKENI. This CDR3 has 15 amino acids.

The chain uses TRBV7-3 and TRBJ2-3. Germline assignment: CDR1 SGHTA and CDR2 FQGTGA. The CDR3 spans 13 residues. CDR3 region: CASSTLSTDTQYF.

The rearrangement links TRBV5-1 to TRBJ1-4. The CDR3 has 15 amino acids. Germline V CDR1 and CDR2: SGHRS, YFSETQ. The CDR3: CASSILDPTNEKLFF.

This chain links TRBV9 with TRBJ2-1. This CDR3 comprises 16 residues. From germline, CDR1 is SGDLS and CDR2 YYNGEE. The CDR3 is CASSVWTTYDGNEQFF.

The chain uses TRBV28 and TRBJ1-2; lacking DNA, the TRBD1 call made by TCRdb goes unchecked. CDR1 and CDR2 from the germline V gene are MDHEN and SYDVKM. The CDR3 loop spans 13 amino acids. CDR3 residues: CASSPSGNYGYTF.

The chain combines TRBV11-2 with TRBJ2-3; TCRdb designates TRBD2, a call that cannot be tested without DNA. Germline CDR1 SGHAT, CDR2 FQNNGV. The CDR3 contains 19 residues. Here the CDR3 reads CASSLVVSGGGGGTDTQYF.

The chain carries TRBV27 and TRBJ1-5; TCRdb designates TRBD1, a call that cannot be tested without DNA. CDR3 length equals 15 residues. CDR1 is MNHEY, CDR2 SMNVEV, per germline (reference sequence). The chain's CDR3 is CASSPTGHSNQPQHF.

The rearrangement uses TRBV12-3 or TRBV12-4 and TRBJ2-3; TCRdb proposes TRBD2, but this gene call is untestable without DNA. CDR3 length: 12 amino acids. The CDR3 protein is CASSLQAQTQYF.

The chain carries TRBV6-5 and TRBJ2-7; the TCRdb D gene call, TRBD1, has no DNA to confirm it. Germline loops: CDR1 MNHEY, CDR2 SVGAGI. The CDR3 totals 15 residues. This chain's CDR3 is CASSYLQGARDEQYF.

The genes are TRBV5-1 and TRBJ2-7; TCRdb reports TRBD1, a call that lacks DNA to check it against. This CDR3 has 13 amino acids. Germline V gene sequence: CDR1 SGHRS, CDR2 YFSETQ. CDR3 region: CASREGPPGEQYF.

V gene TRBV28 combines with J gene TRBJ1-1; TCRdb gives TRBD1 as the D gene, but with no DNA this cannot be confirmed. The length of the CDR3 is 17 residues. The germline V gene encodes CDR1 MDHEN and CDR2 SYDVKM. The CDR3 loop reads CASSLEGQGAAGLEAFF.

This chain uses TRBV7-7 with TRBJ2-2; the TCRdb call, TRBD1, lacks DNA for checking. Germline V CDR1 and CDR2: SSHAT, FNYEAQ (reference sequence). The CDR3 sequence is 18 residues long. This CDR3 reads CASSSRQGVVPGAGELFF. The complete variable domain, with remaining parts taken from reference TRBV7-7 and TRBJ2-2, reads GAGVSQSPRYKVTKRGQDVTLRCDPISSHATLYWYQQALGQGPEFLTYFNYEAQPDKSGLPSDRFSAERPEGSISTLTIQRTEQRDSAMYRCASSSRQGVVPGAGELFFGEGSRLTVL.

This chain uses TRBV11-2 with TRBJ1-6. The CDR3 has 18 amino acids. Germline V lookup: CDR1 SGHAT, CDR2 FQNNGV. The CDR3 here is CASSLDLVSSSYNSPLHF.

V is TRBV18 and J is TRBJ2-3. The CDR3 has 15 residues. CDR1 is KGHSH and CDR2 is LQKENI in the germline V gene. CDR3 loop: CASSPTGPSTDTQYF.

This rearrangement joins TRBV3-1 to TRBJ2-1; absent DNA, TCRdb's TRBD2 call cannot be checked. The V gene's germline CDR1 is LGHDT and CDR2 YNNKEL (reference sequence). The CDR3 consists of 15 residues. The CDR3 sequence: CASSRGGLSYNEQFF.

The chain joins TRBV15 to TRBJ2-3; TCRdb outputs TRBD1, but without DNA this stays unchecked. Germline V gives CDR1 LNHNV, CDR2 YYDKDF (reference sequence). The CDR3 has 17 residues. The CDR3 spells CATSREHDREVTDTQYF.

The rearrangement links TRBV29-1 to TRBJ2-1; TCRdb's D call of TRBD1 is untestable without DNA. CDR3 length equals 16 residues. Germline values: CDR1 SQVTM, CDR2 ANQGSEA. CDR3 region: CSVEDDRRSSYNEQFF.

This chain uses TRBV5-6 with TRBJ2-1. CDR1 and CDR2 from the germline V gene are SGHDT and YYEEEE. The CDR3 loop spans 16 amino acids. The CDR3: CASSLARQSFNNEQFF.

The chain joins TRBV15 to TRBJ1-5. The length of the CDR3 is 14 residues. Germline CDR1 LNHNV, CDR2 YYDKDF (reference sequence). CDR3 sequence: CATSRGTGPTPQHF.

The V and J genes are TRBV7-7 and TRBJ2-1. Germline values: CDR1 SSHAT, CDR2 FNYEAQ (reference sequence). The CDR3 is 15 residues long. The CDR3 reads CASSETSGTYNEQFF. Full variable domain (rest looked up from reference TRBV7-7 and TRBJ2-1): GAGVSQSPRYKVTKRGQDVTLRCDPISSHATLYWYQQALGQGPEFLTYFNYEAQPDKSGLPSDRFSAERPEGSISTLTIQRTEQRDSAMYRCASSETSGTYNEQFFGPGTRLTVL.

The chain recombines TRBV6-1 with TRBJ2-1; the D call of TRBD1 rests on TCRdb alone, since no DNA is present to check it. CDR3 size: 13 residues. Germline values: CDR1 MNHNS, CDR2 SASEGT. CDR3: CASISGDYNEQFF.

The chain carries TRBV9 and TRBJ1-3. From germline, CDR1 is SGDLS and CDR2 YYNGEE. CDR3 length: 13 residues. The CDR3 is CASRGLAGNTIYF.

The J gene is TRBJ1-2, the V gene TRBV6-1. Germline assignment: CDR1 MNHNS and CDR2 SASEGT. This CDR3 spans 15 amino acids. This CDR3 reads CASTRPGSTNYGYTF.

This rearrangement joins TRBV11-2 to TRBJ2-7. Per germline, CDR1 SGHAT and CDR2 FQNNGV. The CDR3 length is 14 residues. CDR3 in amino acids: CASSLTGTSYEQYF.

The chain has TRBV10-3 and TRBJ2-1; TCRdb outputs TRBD1, but without DNA this stays unchecked. There are 18 residues in the CDR3. The germline CDR1 and CDR2 sequences are ENHRY and SYGVKD. CDR3 protein: CAISESVVGADRYNEQFF.